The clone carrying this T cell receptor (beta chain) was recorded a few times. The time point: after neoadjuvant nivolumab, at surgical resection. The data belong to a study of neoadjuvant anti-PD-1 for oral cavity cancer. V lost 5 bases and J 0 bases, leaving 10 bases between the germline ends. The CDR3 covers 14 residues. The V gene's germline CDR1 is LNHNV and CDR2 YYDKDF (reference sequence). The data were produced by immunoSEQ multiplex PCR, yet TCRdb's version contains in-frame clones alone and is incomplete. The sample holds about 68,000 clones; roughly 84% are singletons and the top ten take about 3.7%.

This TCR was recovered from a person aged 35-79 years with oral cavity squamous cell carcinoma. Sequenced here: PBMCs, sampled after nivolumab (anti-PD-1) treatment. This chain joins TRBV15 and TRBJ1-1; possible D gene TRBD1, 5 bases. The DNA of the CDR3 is TGTGCCACCAGCCTAGACAGTCTGAACACTGAAGCTTTCTTT. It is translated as CATSLDSLNTEAFF.